One and the same sample provided the 14 T cell receptor beta chains below, sequenced in a study of blood T cells in healthy people across ages. For the second PCR, which ran for about 6 to 11 cycles, a sample-barcoded 5' primer and a J-beta primer mix were used. TCRdb analysed the 5' RACE reads with MiXCR anew, one entry per CDR3 protein. The table lists 600,000 to 900,000 distinct CDR3 sequences, around 25% of them singletons, with 2.5% to 3.5% in the top ten. This sample also belongs to another study, concerning T cells of mothers and their children.

Sequenced material: blood. The receptors were sampled from a boy between 5 and 17 years old in good health.

This clonotype has a handful of counts. The chain carries TRBV27 and TRBJ2-5, with TRBD1 as a possible D gene (6 bases). V shed 6 bases and J shed 4 bases, with 15 bases lying between them. The germline V gene has CDR1 MNHEY and CDR2 SMNVEV (reference sequence). The CDR3 length is 14 residues. In DNA, the CDR3 is TGTGCCAGCAGAGGATTCAGGGGCGGAGAGACCCAGTACTTC. Translation gives CASRGFRGGETQYF.

This clonotype was counted a few times. V usage is TRBV25-1 and J usage is TRBJ1-2, with 9 bases aligning to TRBD1. Germline CDR1 is MGHDK and CDR2 is SYGVNS. The V gene end was trimmed by 2 bases and the J gene end by 8 bases; junction bases not matched to a gene: 6. This CDR3 has 14 residues. This CDR3 is CASSEPGQGGGYTF. The CDR3 DNA reads as TGTGCCAGCAGTGAACCGGGACAGGGCGGAGGCTACACCTTC.

CDR3 amino acids: CASSVEGTGELFF. For the CDR3, the DNA is TGTGCCAGCAGCGTAGAGGGCACCGGGGAGCTGTTTTTT. This sequence joins TRBV9 and TRBJ2-2; D is uncertain. Trimming took off 0 bases at V and 4 bases at J, with 4 bases between the two ends. The CDR3 is made up of 13 amino acids. Germline V gives CDR1 SGDLS, CDR2 YYNGEE. The full variable domain, its missing parts supplied by reference TRBV9 and TRBJ2-2, is DSGVTQTPKHLITATGQRVTLRCSPRSGDLSVYWYQQSLDQGLQFLIQYYNGEERAKGNILERFSAQQFPDLHSELNLSSLELGDSALYFCASSVEGTGELFFGEGSRLTVL.

This clonotype came up a few times. This sequence joins TRBV14 and TRBJ1-4, with a possible D match to TRBD1 (5 bases). Trimming cost V 4 bases and J 2 bases, with 11 bases left between them. The CDR3 extends over 15 amino acids. Germline V gives CDR1 SGHDN, CDR2 FVKESK. CDR3 DNA: TGTGCCAGCAGCCCCCGGGGGTCGACTAATGAAAAACTGTTTTTT. Encoded protein: CASSPRGSTNEKLFF.

This clonotype occurred a few times. CDR3 in DNA: TGTGCCAGCAGCCCCGACTCTGCTGAAGCTTTCTTT. Translation: CASSPDSAEAFF. V and J are TRBV9 and TRBJ1-1; D call uncertain. V was clipped by 4 bases and J by 6 bases, with 10 bases between them. The CDR3 loop spans 12 amino acids. Germline lookup yields CDR1 SGDLS and CDR2 YYNGEE.

This clonotype came up a few times. CDR3 DNA: TGCAGTGCTAGGGGGACGGGGAACTACGAGCAGTACTTC. Amino acid sequence: CSARGTGNYEQYF. The chain carries TRBV20-1 and TRBJ2-7; TRBD1 or TRBD2 may be the D gene (5 bases each). Germline CDR1 DFQATT, CDR2 SNEGSKA (reference sequence). The CDR3 has 13 amino acids. V was cut by 3 bases and J by 3 bases, with 12 bases left in between.

V and J are TRBV24-1 and TRBJ2-5; 10 nucleotides line up with TRBD1. The CDR3 consists of 12 residues. V trimming: 5 bases; J trimming: 11 bases; junction bases outside the gene matches: 4. CDR1 is KGHDR and CDR2 is SFDVKD in the germline V gene. In DNA, the CDR3 is TGTGCCACCAGTGGGGACAGGGGCAAGCAGTACTTC. Translating it yields CATSGDRGKQYF.

This chain links TRBV27 with TRBJ2-1; a possible D gene is TRBD1 (5 bases). Trimming stripped 5 bases from V and 6 bases from J, with 14 bases between. The V gene's germline CDR1 is MNHEY and CDR2 SMNVEV (reference sequence). This CDR3 spans 14 amino acids. In DNA, the CDR3 is TGTGCCAGCAGTCTCGACAGATGGGGCAATGAGCAGTTCTTC. Translating gives CASSLDRWGNEQFF.

V is TRBV29-1 and J is TRBJ2-2, with D unresolved. Trimming shortened V by 5 bases and J by 1 base, and 8 bases separated the two germline ends. Germline assignment: CDR1 SQVTM and CDR2 ANQGSEA. The CDR3 contains 13 residues. CDR3 sequence reads: CSVLRRNTGELFF. The DNA for the CDR3 is TGCAGCGTTCTTCGCCGGAACACCGGGGAGCTGTTTTTT.

This clonotype was seen a single time. V usage is TRBV27 and J usage is TRBJ2-7, with 7 bases identical to TRBD2. Germline CDR1 reads MNHEY; CDR2 reads SMNVEV (reference sequence). The CDR3 covers 13 residues. V shed 5 bases, J shed 3 bases, and the junction held 4 bases outside the gene matches. CDR3 nucleotide sequence: TGTGCCAGCAGTATCGGACTAGACTACGAGCAGTACTTC. Translated: CASSIGLDYEQYF.

The chain uses TRBV27 and TRBJ2-2; unclear D gene. V lost 3 bases, J lost 7 bases, and 6 bases lay in between. CDR1 MNHEY and CDR2 SMNVEV come from the germline V gene (reference sequence). This CDR3 has 12 residues. This CDR3 reads CASSFRFGELFF. CDR3 coding DNA: TGTGCCAGCAGTTTCAGATTCGGGGAGCTGTTTTTT.

This chain connects TRBV18 to TRBJ2-5, with unresolved D. Germline assignment: CDR1 KGHSH and CDR2 LQKENI. V gave up 6 bases and J gave up 3 bases, with 14 bases separating them. CDR3 length: 14 amino acids. The CDR3 region is CASSPDTAEETQYF. The CDR3 bases are TGTGCCAGCTCCCCAGACACGGCCGAAGAGACCCAGTACTTC. The full variable domain, its missing parts supplied by reference TRBV18 and TRBJ2-5, is NAGVMQNPRHLVRRRGQEARLRCSPMKGHSHVYWYRQLPEEGLKFMVYLQKENIIDESGMPKERFSAEFPKEGPSILRIQQVVRGDSAAYFCASSPDTAEETQYFGPGTRLLVL.

The gene calls are TRBV12-3 or TRBV12-4 and TRBJ2-2; a weak D match, TRBD1 (6 bases). The length of the CDR3 is 17 residues. Between the trimmed V and J ends, which lost 5 bases and 5 bases, there was a span of 21 bases. CDR3 coding DNA: TGTGCCAGCAGTACCGACAGGAACTTAGGTTATACCGGGGAGCTGTTTTTT. As protein: CASSTDRNLGYTGELFF.

There are a few counts of this clonotype. This chain uses TRBV5-1 with TRBJ1-4; 9 bases align to TRBD1. From germline, CDR1 is SGHRS and CDR2 YFSETQ. This CDR3 spans 16 amino acids. The V and J ends lost 3 bases and 3 bases, in that order; junction bases with no gene match: 6. Written as DNA, the CDR3 is TGCGCCAGCAGCTCGGGGACAGGGCTCGCTAATGAAAAACTGTTTTTT. It yields the protein CASSSGTGLANEKLFF.